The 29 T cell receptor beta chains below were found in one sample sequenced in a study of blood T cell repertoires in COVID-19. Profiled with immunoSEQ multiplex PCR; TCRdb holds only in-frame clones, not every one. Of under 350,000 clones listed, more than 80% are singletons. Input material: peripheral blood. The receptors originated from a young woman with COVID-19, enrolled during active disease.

This CDR3 is CASSSRPGQVLSYGYTF. CDR3 DNA sequence: TGCGCCAGCAGCTCCCGCCCGGGACAGGTCCTTTCCTATGGCTACACCTTC. V is TRBV5-1 and J is TRBJ1-2; 8 bases align to TRBD1. The CDR3 contains 17 residues. In germline, CDR1 is SGHRS, CDR2 YFSETQ. J was trimmed by 4 bases and V by 3 bases; bases with no gene match: 14.

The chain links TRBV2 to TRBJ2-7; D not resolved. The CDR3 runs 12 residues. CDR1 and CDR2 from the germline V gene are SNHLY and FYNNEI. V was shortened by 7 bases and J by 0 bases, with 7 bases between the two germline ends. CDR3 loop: CASMRSSYEQYF. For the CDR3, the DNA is TGTGCCAGCATGAGGAGCTCCTACGAGCAGTACTTC. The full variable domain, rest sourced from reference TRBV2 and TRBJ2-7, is EPEVTQTPSHQVTQMGQEVILRCVPISNHLYFYWYRQILGQKVEFLVSFYNNEISEKSEIFDDQFSVERPDGSNFTLKIRSTKLEDSAMYFCASMRSSYEQYFGPGTRLTVT.

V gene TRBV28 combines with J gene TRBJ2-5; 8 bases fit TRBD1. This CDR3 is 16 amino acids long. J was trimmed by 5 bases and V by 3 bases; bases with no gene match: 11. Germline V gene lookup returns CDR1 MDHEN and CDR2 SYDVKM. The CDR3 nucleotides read TGTGCCAGCAGTTTGCGCAGGACAGGGTATTTGGAGACCCAGTACTTC. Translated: CASSLRRTGYLETQYF.

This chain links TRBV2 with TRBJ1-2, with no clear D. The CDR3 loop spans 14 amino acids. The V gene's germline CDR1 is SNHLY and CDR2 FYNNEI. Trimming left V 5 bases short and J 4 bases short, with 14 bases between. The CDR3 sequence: CASSKGTALYGYTF. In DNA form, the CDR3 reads TGTGCCAGCAGTAAAGGAACAGCCCTCTATGGCTACACCTTC.

In DNA, the CDR3 is TGTGCCAGCAGCGTAGCGGGAGTAGTTCTCAATGAGCAGTTCTTC. This sequence encodes CASSVAGVVLNEQFF. The gene calls are TRBV9 and TRBJ2-1; possibly TRBD2 for D (6 bases). CDR1 is SGDLS and CDR2 is YYNGEE in the germline V gene. The germline V and J ends were trimmed by 0 bases and 6 bases, with 13 bases remaining between them. This CDR3 has 15 amino acids.

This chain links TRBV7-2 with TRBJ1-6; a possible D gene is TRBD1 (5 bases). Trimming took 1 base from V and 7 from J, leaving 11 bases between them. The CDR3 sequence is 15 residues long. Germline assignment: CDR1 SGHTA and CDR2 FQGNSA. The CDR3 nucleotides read TGTGCCAGCAGCTTAGTGCAGGGTGGGAATTCACCCCTCCACTTT. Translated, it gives CASSLVQGGNSPLHF.

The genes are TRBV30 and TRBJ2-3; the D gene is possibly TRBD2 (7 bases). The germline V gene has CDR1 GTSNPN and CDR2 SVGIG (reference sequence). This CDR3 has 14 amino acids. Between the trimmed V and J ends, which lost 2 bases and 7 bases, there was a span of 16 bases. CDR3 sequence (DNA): TGTGCCTGGAGTAGGAAGGGGGAGGGAAATACGCAGTATTTT. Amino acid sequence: CAWSRKGEGNTQYF.

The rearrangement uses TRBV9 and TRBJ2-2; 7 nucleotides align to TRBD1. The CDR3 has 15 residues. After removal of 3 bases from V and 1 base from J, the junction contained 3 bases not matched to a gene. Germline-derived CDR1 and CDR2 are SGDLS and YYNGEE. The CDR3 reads CASSGGQLNTGELFF. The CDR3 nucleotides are TGTGCCAGCAGCGGGGGACAGTTGAACACCGGGGAGCTGTTTTTT.

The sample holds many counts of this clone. The CDR3 DNA reads as TGTGCCAGCAGCTCGGGATTATTTAGCAATCAGCCCCAGCATTTT. Protein sequence: CASSSGLFSNQPQHF. V usage is TRBV5-6 and J usage is TRBJ1-5; D remains ambiguous. Germline assignment: CDR1 SGHDT and CDR2 YYEEEE. This CDR3 has 15 amino acids. Trimming removed 3 bases from V and 0 bases from J, with 10 bases in between.

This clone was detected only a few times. CDR3 loop: CASSVAGGGNEQYF. The CDR3 bases are TGTGCCAGCAGCGTAGCCGGAGGAGGGAACGAGCAGTACTTC. This chain joins TRBV9 and TRBJ2-7; perhaps TRBD2 as D (6 bases). Germline V gene sequence: CDR1 SGDLS, CDR2 YYNGEE. The CDR3 has 14 residues. V was clipped by 0 bases and J by 5 bases, with 12 bases between them. The full variable domain, in which reference TRBV9 and TRBJ2-7 provide the parts outside the CDR3, is DSGVTQTPKHLITATGQRVTLRCSPRSGDLSVYWYQQSLDQGLQFLIQYYNGEERAKGNILERFSAQQFPDLHSELNLSSLELGDSALYFCASSVAGGGNEQYFGPGTRLTVT.

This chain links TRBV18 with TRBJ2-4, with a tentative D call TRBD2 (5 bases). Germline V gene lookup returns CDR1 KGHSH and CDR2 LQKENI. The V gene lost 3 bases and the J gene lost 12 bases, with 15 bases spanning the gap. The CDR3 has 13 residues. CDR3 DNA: TGTGCCAGCTCACCCCTGGAGCGGTTCGCTCAGTACTTC. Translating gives CASSPLERFAQYF.

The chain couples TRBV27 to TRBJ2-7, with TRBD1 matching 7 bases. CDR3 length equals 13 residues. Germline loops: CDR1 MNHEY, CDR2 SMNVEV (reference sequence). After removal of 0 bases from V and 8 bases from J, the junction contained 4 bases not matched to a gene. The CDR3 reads CASSLSRQGKQYF. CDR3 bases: TGTGCCAGCAGTTTATCGCGACAGGGAAAGCAGTACTTC.

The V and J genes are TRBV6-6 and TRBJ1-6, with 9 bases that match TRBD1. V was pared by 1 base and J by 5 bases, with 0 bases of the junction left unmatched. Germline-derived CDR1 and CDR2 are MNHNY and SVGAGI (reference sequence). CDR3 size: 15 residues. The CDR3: CASSYWTGDNSPLHF. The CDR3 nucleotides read TGTGCCAGCAGTTACTGGACAGGGGATAATTCACCCCTCCACTTT.

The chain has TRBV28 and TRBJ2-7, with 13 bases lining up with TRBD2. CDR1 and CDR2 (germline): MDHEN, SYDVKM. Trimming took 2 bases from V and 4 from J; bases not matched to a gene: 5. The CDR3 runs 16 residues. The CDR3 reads CASSLRGLAGRYEQYF. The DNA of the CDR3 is TGTGCCAGCAGTTTACGGGGACTAGCGGGAAGGTACGAGCAGTACTTC.

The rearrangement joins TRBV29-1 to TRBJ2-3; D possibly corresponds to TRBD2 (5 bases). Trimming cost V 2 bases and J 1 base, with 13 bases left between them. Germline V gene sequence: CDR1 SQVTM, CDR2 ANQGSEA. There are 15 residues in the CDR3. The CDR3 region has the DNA TGCAGCGTTGAAAGGCGCGGGTTCGGCACAGATACGCAGTATTTT. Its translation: CSVERRGFGTDTQYF.

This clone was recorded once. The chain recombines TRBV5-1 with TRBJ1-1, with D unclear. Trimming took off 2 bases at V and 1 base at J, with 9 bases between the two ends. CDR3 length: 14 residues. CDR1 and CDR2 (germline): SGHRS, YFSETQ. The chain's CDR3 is CASSLKSGNTEAFF. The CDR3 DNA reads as TGCGCCAGCAGCTTAAAATCAGGGAACACTGAAGCTTTCTTT.

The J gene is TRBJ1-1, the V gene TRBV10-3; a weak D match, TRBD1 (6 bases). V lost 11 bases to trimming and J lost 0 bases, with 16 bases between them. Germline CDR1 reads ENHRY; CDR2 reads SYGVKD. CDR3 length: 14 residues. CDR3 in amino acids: CAVQKGVMNTEAFF. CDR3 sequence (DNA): TGTGCCGTGCAGAAGGGGGTGATGAACACTGAAGCTTTCTTT.

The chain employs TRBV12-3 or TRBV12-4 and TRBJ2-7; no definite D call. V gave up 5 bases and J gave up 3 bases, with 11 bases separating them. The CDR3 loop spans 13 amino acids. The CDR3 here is CASSTRSNYEQYF. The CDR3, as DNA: TGTGCCAGCAGTACTCGATCCAACTACGAGCAGTACTTC.

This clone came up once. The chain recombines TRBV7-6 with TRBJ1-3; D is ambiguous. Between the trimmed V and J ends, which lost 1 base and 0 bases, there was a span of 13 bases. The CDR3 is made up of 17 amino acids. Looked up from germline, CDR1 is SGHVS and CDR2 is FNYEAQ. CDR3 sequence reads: CASSLVGVSGSGNTIYF. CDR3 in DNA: TGTGCCAGCAGCTTAGTGGGAGTAAGCGGCTCTGGAAACACCATATATTTT.

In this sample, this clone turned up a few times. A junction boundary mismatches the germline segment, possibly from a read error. CDR3 nucleotide sequence: TGTGCCAGCAGCTCCTTATCTACAGGCGCGAACTTC. It yields the protein CASSSLSTGANF. This chain links TRBV5-4 with TRBJ1-2; D perhaps matches TRBD1 (5 bases). The V gene's germline CDR1 is SGHNT and CDR2 YYREEE (reference sequence). There are 12 residues in the CDR3.

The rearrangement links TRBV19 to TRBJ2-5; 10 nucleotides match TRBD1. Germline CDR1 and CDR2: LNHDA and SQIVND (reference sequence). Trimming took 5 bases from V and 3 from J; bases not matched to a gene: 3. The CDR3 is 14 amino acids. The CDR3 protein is CASSQGTGEETQYF. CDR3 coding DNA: TGTGCCAGTAGTCAGGGGACAGGGGAAGAGACCCAGTACTTC.

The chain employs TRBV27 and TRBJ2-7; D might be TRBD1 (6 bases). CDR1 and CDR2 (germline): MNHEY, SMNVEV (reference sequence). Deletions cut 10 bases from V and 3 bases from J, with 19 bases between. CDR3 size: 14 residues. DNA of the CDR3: TGTGCCACCCGGACAGCCCCGATGTACTACGAGCAGTACTTC. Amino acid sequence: CATRTAPMYYEQYF.

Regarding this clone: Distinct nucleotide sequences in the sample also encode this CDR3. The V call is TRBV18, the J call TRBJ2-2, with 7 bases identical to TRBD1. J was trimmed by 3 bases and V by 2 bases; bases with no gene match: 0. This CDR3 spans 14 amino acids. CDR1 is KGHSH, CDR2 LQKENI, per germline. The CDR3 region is CASSPGTDTGELFF. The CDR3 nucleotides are TGTGCCAGCTCACCAGGGACAGACACCGGGGAGCTGTTTTTT.

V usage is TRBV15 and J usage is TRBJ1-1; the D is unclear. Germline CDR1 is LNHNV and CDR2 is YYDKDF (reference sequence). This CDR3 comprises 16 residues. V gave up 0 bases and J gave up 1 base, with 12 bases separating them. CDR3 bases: TGTGCCACCAGCAGAGAAGCCACCTTGCCGAACACTGAAGCTTTCTTT. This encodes CATSREATLPNTEAFF.

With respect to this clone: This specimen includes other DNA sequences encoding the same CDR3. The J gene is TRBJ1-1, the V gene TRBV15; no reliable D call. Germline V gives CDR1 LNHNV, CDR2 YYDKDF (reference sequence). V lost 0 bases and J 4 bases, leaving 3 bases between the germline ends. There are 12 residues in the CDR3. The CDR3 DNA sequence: TGTGCCACCAGCAGAGATCGCACTGAAGCTTTCTTT. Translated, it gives CATSRDRTEAFF.

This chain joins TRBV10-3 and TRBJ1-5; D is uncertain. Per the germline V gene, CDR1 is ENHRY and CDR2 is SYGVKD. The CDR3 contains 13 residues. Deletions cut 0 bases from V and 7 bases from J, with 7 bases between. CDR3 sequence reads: CAISESEGQPQHF. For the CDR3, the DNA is TGTGCCATCAGTGAGTCGGAGGGCCAGCCCCAGCATTTT.

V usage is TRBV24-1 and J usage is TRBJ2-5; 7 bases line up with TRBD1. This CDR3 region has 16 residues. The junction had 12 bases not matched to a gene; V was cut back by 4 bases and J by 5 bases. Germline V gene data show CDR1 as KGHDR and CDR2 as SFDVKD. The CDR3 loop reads CATSDPGTANRETQYF. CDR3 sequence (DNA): TGTGCCACCAGTGACCCTGGGACAGCCAATAGGGAGACCCAGTACTTC.

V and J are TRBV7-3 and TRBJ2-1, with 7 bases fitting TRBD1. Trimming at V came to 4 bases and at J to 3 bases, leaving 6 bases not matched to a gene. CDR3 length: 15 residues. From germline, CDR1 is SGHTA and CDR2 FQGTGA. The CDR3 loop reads CASSYGTANYNEQFF. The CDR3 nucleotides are TGTGCCAGCAGCTACGGGACAGCAAACTACAATGAGCAGTTCTTC. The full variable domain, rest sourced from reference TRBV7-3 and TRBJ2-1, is GAGVSQTPSNKVTEKGKYVELRCDPISGHTALYWYRQSLGQGPEFLIYFQGTGAADDSGLPNDRFFAVRPEGSVSTLKIQRTERGDSAVYLCASSYGTANYNEQFFGPGTRLTVL.

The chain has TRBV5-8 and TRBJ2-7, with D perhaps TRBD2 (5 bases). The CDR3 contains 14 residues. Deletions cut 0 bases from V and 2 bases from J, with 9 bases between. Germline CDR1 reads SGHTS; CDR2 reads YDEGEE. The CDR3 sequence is CASSLAGKAYEQYF. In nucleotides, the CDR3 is TGTGCCAGCAGCTTGGCCGGGAAGGCCTACGAGCAGTACTTC.